This T cell receptor (beta chain) was captured in a study of T-cell memory formation after mild COVID-19. Study-wide findings and caveats: Memory sampled before infection contained some responding clones, suggesting cross-reactive memory joined.

Libraries for TCRalpha and TCRbeta carried sample barcodes and unique molecular identifiers via 5'RACE. In TCRdb, the 5' RACE reads were re-called with MiXCR into one record per CDR3 protein. The sample has about 340,000 distinct CDR3 sequences; 14% are singletons. This CDR3 has 14 residues. V dropped 3 bases and J dropped 0 bases, with 7 bases sitting between them. This clonotype was observed at least ten times. The target antigen is unknown. The genes are TRBV12-3 or TRBV12-4 and TRBJ2-3; the D is unclear. The clonotype was recovered from a man younger than 35 who had mild COVID-19 (a few samples of this study predate the infection). Cell type and time point are not known. Input material: PBMCs or a T cell subset sorted from them (not recorded which). CDR3 amino acids: CASSFSASTDTQYF. CDR3 nucleotide sequence: TGTGCCAGCAGTTTTAGTGCAAGCACAGATACGCAGTATTTT.